This T cell receptor beta chain was found in a study of cytomegalovirus exposure and HLA in healthy donors. General study points: An analysis done earlier found most TCR beta V segments productive about 90% or about 30% of the time.

Researchers ran the PCR with 60 Vbeta and 13 Jbeta primers. Using immunoSEQ multiplex PCR, the repertoire was profiled, and TCRdb retains in-frame clones only, with some absent. In the table there are roughly 160,000 clones, around 80% of which are singletons. Turning to this clone: What it recognizes is unknown.

This clonotype was sampled from a male donor in good health and CMV-seronegative. Sequences were obtained from PBMCs.

CDR3 sequence: CASSQTRGAEAFF. The CDR3 nucleotides are TGTGCCAGCAGCCAGACCAGGGGGGCTGAAGCTTTCTTT. The chain uses TRBV27 and TRBJ1-1, with 7 bases lining up with TRBD1. There are 13 residues in the CDR3. The germline V gene encodes CDR1 MNHEY and CDR2 SMNVEV (reference sequence). V dropped 6 bases and J dropped 6; count of bases not matched to a gene: 7.